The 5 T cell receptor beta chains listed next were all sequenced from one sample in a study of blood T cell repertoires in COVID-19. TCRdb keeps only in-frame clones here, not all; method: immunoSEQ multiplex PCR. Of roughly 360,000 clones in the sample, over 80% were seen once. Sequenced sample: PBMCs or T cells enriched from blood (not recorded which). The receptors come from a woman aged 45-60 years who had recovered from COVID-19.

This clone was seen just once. CDR3: CASSETPGTEAFF. For the CDR3, the DNA is TGTGCCAGCAGCGAGACCCCCGGGACTGAAGCTTTCTTT. This chain uses TRBV11-2 with TRBJ1-1; no definite D call. Trimming took 5 bases from V and 5 from J, leaving 12 bases between them. This CDR3 region has 13 residues. The V gene's germline CDR1 is SGHAT and CDR2 FQNNGV.

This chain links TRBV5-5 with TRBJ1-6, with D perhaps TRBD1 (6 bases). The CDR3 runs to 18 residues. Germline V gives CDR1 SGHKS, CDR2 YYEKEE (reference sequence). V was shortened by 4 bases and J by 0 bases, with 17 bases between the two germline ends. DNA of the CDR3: TGTGCCAGCAGCAAGACTGGACAGACGAGCTCCTATAATTCACCCCTCCACTTT. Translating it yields CASSKTGQTSSYNSPLHF.

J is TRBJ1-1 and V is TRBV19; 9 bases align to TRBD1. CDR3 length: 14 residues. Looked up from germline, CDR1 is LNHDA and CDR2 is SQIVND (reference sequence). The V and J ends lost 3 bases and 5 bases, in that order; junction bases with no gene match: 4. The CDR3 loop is CASSIRQGGTEAFF. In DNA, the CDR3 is TGTGCCAGTAGTATTCGACAGGGGGGGACTGAAGCTTTCTTT.

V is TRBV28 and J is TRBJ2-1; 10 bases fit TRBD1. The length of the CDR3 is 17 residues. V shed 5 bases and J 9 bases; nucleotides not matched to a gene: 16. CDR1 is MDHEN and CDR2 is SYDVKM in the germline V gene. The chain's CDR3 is CASSPIHRDRGLVEQFF. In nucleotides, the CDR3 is TGTGCCAGCAGTCCGATACACCGGGACAGGGGTTTAGTTGAGCAGTTCTTC.

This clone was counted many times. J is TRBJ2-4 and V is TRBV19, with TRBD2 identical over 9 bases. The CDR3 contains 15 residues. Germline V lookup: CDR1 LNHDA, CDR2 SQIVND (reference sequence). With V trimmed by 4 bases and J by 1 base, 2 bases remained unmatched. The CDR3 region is CASSTSGTAKNIQYF. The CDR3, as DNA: TGTGCCAGTAGTACTAGCGGGACGGCCAAAAACATTCAGTACTTC.